The 23 T cell receptor beta chains reported below all come from one sample, sequenced in a study of T cells in Graves' hyperthyroidism and ophthalmopathy. It was RNA transcripts that yielded the amplified TCR beta CDR3 regions. With the HTBI primer set, the TCR CDR3 went through a first round of RT-PCR. TCRdb fed the multiplex PCR reads into MiXCR, producing one record per CDR3 protein. This sample has roughly 560,000 distinct CDR3 sequences; 14% to 15% occur once, and the top ten carry around 4%. The sample consisted of blood. Receptors were obtained from a woman in her thirties or forties with Graves' ophthalmopathy.

The rearrangement uses TRBV12-3 or TRBV12-4 and TRBJ2-5; 7 bases are shared with TRBD2. The CDR3 is 16 amino acids. After removal of 3 bases from V and 4 bases from J, the junction contained 11 bases not matched to a gene. The CDR3 loop is CASSFRASGLGETQYF. The CDR3 DNA reads as TGTGCCAGCAGTTTTAGGGCTAGCGGCCTGGGAGAGACCCAGTACTTC.

This clonotype has at least ten counts. The chain is built from TRBV2 and TRBJ1-6; no reliable D call. The germline V gene has CDR1 SNHLY and CDR2 FYNNEI. The V end lost 2 bases, the J end lost 7 bases, and 3 bases lay between the germline ends. This CDR3 spans 12 amino acids. CDR3 amino acids: CASSERNSPLHF. Written as DNA, the CDR3 is TGTGCCAGCAGTGAAAGGAATTCACCCCTCCACTTT.

This clonotype was seen at least ten times. This sequence joins TRBV7-2 and TRBJ1-5, with no clear D. Germline V gene data show CDR1 as SGHTA and CDR2 as FQGNSA. V was shortened by 0 bases and J by 3 bases, with 3 bases between the two germline ends. The length of the CDR3 is 13 residues. The chain's CDR3 is CASSLAVNQPQHF. CDR3 bases: TGTGCCAGCAGCTTAGCGGTCAATCAGCCCCAGCATTTT. Full variable domain (missing parts from reference TRBV7-2 and TRBJ1-5): GAGVSQSPSNKVTEKGKDVELRCDPISGHTALYWYRQSLGQGLEFLIYFQGNSAPDKSGLPSDRFSAERTGGSVSTLTIQRTQQEDSAVYLCASSLAVNQPQHFGDGTRLSIL.

This sequence joins TRBV9 and TRBJ1-3, with D uncertain. Germline V gene data show CDR1 as SGDLS and CDR2 as YYNGEE. This CDR3 has 15 residues. Trimming left V 0 bases short and J 1 base short, with 8 bases between. The CDR3 region is CASSVGLPSGNTIYF. The CDR3, as DNA: TGTGCCAGCAGCGTAGGGCTCCCGTCTGGAAACACCATATATTTT. Full variable domain (outside the CDR3, taken from reference TRBV9 and TRBJ1-3): DSGVTQTPKHLITATGQRVTLRCSPRSGDLSVYWYQQSLDQGLQFLIQYYNGEERAKGNILERFSAQQFPDLHSELNLSSLELGDSALYFCASSVGLPSGNTIYFGEGSWLTVV.

This clonotype was seen only a few times. The chain carries TRBV3-1 and TRBJ2-4; D is perhaps TRBD1 (6 bases). This CDR3 has 18 amino acids. Germline CDR1 and CDR2: LGHDT and YNNKEL (reference sequence). Trimming removed 2 bases from V and 0 bases from J, with 17 bases in between. CDR3 protein: CASSQNPAGQLAKNIQYF. The CDR3 nucleotides are TGTGCCAGCAGCCAAAATCCGGCCGGACAGTTAGCCAAAAACATTCAGTACTTC.

This clonotype occurred a few times. The chain joins TRBV29-1 to TRBJ2-2, with TRBD1 matching over 10 bases. The germline V gene encodes CDR1 SQVTM and CDR2 ANQGSEA. This CDR3 contains 16 residues. The trim removed 3 bases at V and 4 bases at J, leaving 8 bases unmatched. The CDR3 loop reads CSVDLDRGQGTGELFF. DNA for the CDR3: TGCAGCGTTGACCTCGACAGGGGGCAAGGCACCGGGGAGCTGTTTTTT.

This clonotype has a handful of counts. V is TRBV18 and J is TRBJ2-2, with 10 bases aligning to TRBD2. J lost 3 bases, V lost 3 bases, and 4 bases had no gene match. Looked up from germline, CDR1 is KGHSH and CDR2 is LQKENI. This CDR3 comprises 16 residues. The CDR3 loop reads CASSPPGTSDTGELFF. CDR3 bases: TGTGCCAGCTCACCCCCCGGGACTAGCGACACCGGGGAGCTGTTTTTT.

This clonotype was counted at least ten times. V usage is TRBV5-5 and J usage is TRBJ2-7; D unclear. V lost 6 bases and J 0 bases, leaving 19 bases between the germline ends. Germline V gene sequence: CDR1 SGHKS, CDR2 YYEKEE (reference sequence). CDR3 length: 16 amino acids. The CDR3, as DNA: TGTGCCAGCACGGTTGGAAGCCTACCGGGCTCCTACGAGCAGTACTTC. This encodes CASTVGSLPGSYEQYF.

This clonotype was recorded at least ten times. The rearrangement links TRBV2 to TRBJ1-2; no clear D. The CDR3 loop spans 15 amino acids. V lost 4 bases and J lost 0, with 12 bases in between. Germline V gene data show CDR1 as SNHLY and CDR2 as FYNNEI. In DNA form, the CDR3 reads TGTGCCAGCAGTGTGAATGGGGATCCTAACTATGGCTACACCTTC. Its translation: CASSVNGDPNYGYTF.

This clonotype was counted ten times or more. V and J are TRBV6-2 or TRBV6-3 and TRBJ2-3; TRBD2 matches 7 bases. This CDR3 comprises 14 residues. Germline V gene data show CDR1 as MNHEY and CDR2 as SVGEGT. Trimming at V came to 7 bases and at J to 4 bases, leaving 8 bases not matched to a gene. CDR3 coding DNA: TGTGCCAGCACCCGAGCGGGACTCCCAGATACGCAGTATTTT. Residues: CASTRAGLPDTQYF.

Ten or more counts support this clonotype. The J gene is TRBJ2-2, the V gene TRBV13; D is undetermined. V lost 0 bases and J 0 bases, leaving 8 bases between the germline ends. Germline assignment: CDR1 PRHDT and CDR2 FYEKMQ (reference sequence). The CDR3 is 16 residues long. CDR3 in amino acids: CASSLGGGTNTGELFF. The CDR3 DNA is TGTGCCAGCAGCTTAGGAGGCGGAACGAACACCGGGGAGCTGTTTTTT.

This clonotype was found many times. V and J are TRBV4-1 and TRBJ2-5, with unresolved D. V was pared by 5 bases and J by 5 bases, with 15 bases between. Germline-derived CDR1 and CDR2 are MGHRA and YSYEKL. The CDR3 covers 14 residues. CDR3 coding DNA: TGCGCCAGCAGCATGGTTTGGGAAGGCGAGACCCAGTACTTC. This sequence encodes CASSMVWEGETQYF.

V gene TRBV6-1 combines with J gene TRBJ1-1; D is unclear. Germline-derived CDR1 and CDR2 are MNHNS and SASEGT. Trimming shortened V by 8 bases and J by 7 bases, and 11 bases separated the two germline ends. The CDR3 sequence is 11 residues long. CDR3 sequence: CASVGQYEAFF. As DNA, the CDR3 is TGTGCCAGCGTTGGCCAGTATGAAGCTTTCTTT.

This clonotype was observed at least ten times. The chain recombines TRBV10-3 with TRBJ2-5; 8 positions agree with TRBD1. Germline V gives CDR1 ENHRY, CDR2 SYGVKD. J was trimmed by 5 bases and V by 8 bases; bases with no gene match: 7. CDR3 size: 13 residues. CDR3 coding DNA: TGTGCCATCGGCTCAGGGGGCCCTGAGACCCAGTACTTC. Translating gives CAIGSGGPETQYF.

This clonotype has ten or more counts. The chain links TRBV20-1 to TRBJ1-1, with TRBD1 matching 12 bases. The ends lost 6 bases at V and 7 bases at J; junction bases unmatched: 6. Germline lookup yields CDR1 DFQATT and CDR2 SNEGSKA (reference sequence). The CDR3 length is 13 residues. The CDR3 sequence is CSAAGTGGIEAFF. In DNA form, the CDR3 reads TGCAGTGCAGCCGGGACAGGGGGCATTGAAGCTTTCTTT.

The chain recombines TRBV5-1 with TRBJ2-5; 10 bases line up with TRBD2. CDR1 and CDR2 (germline): SGHRS, YFSETQ. The length of the CDR3 is 16 residues. Trimming cost V 0 bases and J 2 bases; bases outside gene matches: 4. CDR3 bases: TGCGCCAGCAGCTTGGCCGGGACTAGCGAACAAGAGACCCAGTACTTC. Its translation is CASSLAGTSEQETQYF.

This clonotype was seen many times. CDR3 DNA: TGCGCCAGCAGCTTGAGGGGACAGGGAGACACTGAAGCTTTCTTT. This gives the protein CASSLRGQGDTEAFF. The chain carries TRBV5-1 and TRBJ1-1, with 9 bases matching TRBD1. Germline CDR1 and CDR2: SGHRS and YFSETQ. The CDR3 sequence is 15 residues long. V lost 1 base, J lost 3 bases, and 4 bases stayed unmatched.

The CDR3 sequence: CASSLPGDWEQYF. The CDR3 bases are TGTGCCAGCAGTCTCCCGGGGGACTGGGAGCAGTACTTC. This sequence joins TRBV7-2 and TRBJ2-7; D possibly corresponds to TRBD2 (6 bases). The CDR3 length is 13 residues. V gave up 6 bases and J gave up 7 bases, with 16 bases separating them. The germline V gene has CDR1 SGHTA and CDR2 FQGNSA.

The sample holds many counts of this clonotype. The gene calls are TRBV7-3 and TRBJ1-1; possible D gene TRBD1, 5 bases. The CDR3 has 14 amino acids. Per germline, CDR1 SGHTA and CDR2 FQGTGA. V shed 5 bases and J shed 1 base, with 11 bases lying between them. This CDR3 is CASSLNGGNTEAFF. For the CDR3, the DNA is TGTGCCAGCAGCCTCAATGGGGGGAACACTGAAGCTTTCTTT.

Concerning this clonotype itself: This may be a read error: a much more frequent sequence differs by one nucleotide. This chain joins TRBV24-1 and TRBJ2-7; 7 positions match TRBD1. Germline V lookup: CDR1 KGHDR, CDR2 SFDVKD. Trimming at V came to 7 bases and at J to 2 bases, leaving 4 bases not matched to a gene. The length of the CDR3 is 13 residues. This CDR3 reads CATSGDSPYEQYF. The CDR3 nucleotides are TGTGCCACCAGCGGGGACAGCCCCTACGAGCAGTACTTC.

This clonotype was counted at least ten times. The chain employs TRBV2 and TRBJ2-2; D unclear. CDR1 and CDR2 from the germline V gene are SNHLY and FYNNEI. The CDR3 is 13 amino acids. V dropped 1 base and J dropped 3 bases, with 3 bases sitting between them. This CDR3 reads CASSEGHTGELFF. CDR3 in DNA: TGTGCCAGCAGTGAAGGTCACACCGGGGAGCTGTTTTTT.

The table lists this clonotype with many counts. The chain employs TRBV20-1 and TRBJ2-7; 8 nucleotides match TRBD2. Trimming removed 1 base from V and 3 bases from J; junction bases left unmatched: 5. Germline V gene sequence: CDR1 DFQATT, CDR2 SNEGSKA (reference sequence). This CDR3 has 14 amino acids. The CDR3, as DNA: TGCAGTGCTAGAGTGGTAGCGGGAAACTACGAGCAGTACTTC. As protein: CSARVVAGNYEQYF.

This clonotype was detected ten times or more. The rearrangement links TRBV12-3 or TRBV12-4 to TRBJ2-5; TRBD2 might be the D (6 bases). V lost 8 bases, J lost 5 bases, and 18 bases lay in between. The CDR3 length is 14 residues. This CDR3 is CASGPVAAPETQYF. The CDR3, as DNA: TGTGCCAGCGGCCCAGTAGCGGCTCCGGAGACCCAGTACTTC.